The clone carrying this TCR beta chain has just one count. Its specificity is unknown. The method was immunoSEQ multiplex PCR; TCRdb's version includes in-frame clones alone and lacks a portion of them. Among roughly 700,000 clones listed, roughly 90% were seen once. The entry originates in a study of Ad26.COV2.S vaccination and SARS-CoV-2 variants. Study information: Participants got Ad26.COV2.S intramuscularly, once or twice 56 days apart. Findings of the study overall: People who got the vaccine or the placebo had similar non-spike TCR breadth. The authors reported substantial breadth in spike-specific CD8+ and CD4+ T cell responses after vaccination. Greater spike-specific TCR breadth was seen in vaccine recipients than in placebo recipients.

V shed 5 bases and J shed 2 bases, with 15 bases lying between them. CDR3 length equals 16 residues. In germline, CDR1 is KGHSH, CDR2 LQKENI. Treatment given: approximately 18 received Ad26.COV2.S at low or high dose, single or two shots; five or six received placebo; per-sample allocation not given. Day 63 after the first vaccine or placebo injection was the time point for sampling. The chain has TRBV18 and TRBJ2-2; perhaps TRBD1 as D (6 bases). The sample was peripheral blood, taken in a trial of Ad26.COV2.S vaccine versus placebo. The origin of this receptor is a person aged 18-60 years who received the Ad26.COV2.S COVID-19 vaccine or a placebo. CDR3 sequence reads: CASSVSLDSNTGELFF. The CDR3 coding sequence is TGTGCCAGCTCAGTGTCTTTGGACAGCAACACCGGGGAGCTGTTTTTT.